A single sample is the source of the 32 T cell receptor beta chains below, sequenced in a study of identical twins. One entry per CDR3 protein, called by TCRdb with MiXCR from the 5' RACE reads. Of 650,000 to 800,000 distinct CDR3 sequences in the sample, roughly 8% were seen once. This sample was shared with a second study, whose subject was yellow fever vaccine responses in identical twins.

Sequenced material: PBMCs. The source of these receptors is a woman between 18 and 29 years old in good health.

Here the CDR3 DNA reads TGTGCCAGCAGTGATGCCGGTACAGATACGCAGTATTTT. This gives the protein CASSDAGTDTQYF. The V call is TRBV25-1, the J call TRBJ2-3; D is unclear. Trimming shortened V by 3 bases and J by 3 bases, and 7 bases separated the two germline ends. The germline CDR1 and CDR2 sequences are MGHDK and SYGVNS. The CDR3 consists of 13 residues.

This clonotype was seen repeatedly, ten times or more. The chain links TRBV9 to TRBJ2-7; no reliable D call. The CDR3 runs 11 residues. With 5 bases removed from V and 3 bases from J, the gap between germline ends came to 6 bases. Germline V gives CDR1 SGDLS, CDR2 YYNGEE. The CDR3 protein is CASSVGYEQYF. The CDR3 region has the DNA TGTGCCAGCAGTGTTGGCTACGAGCAGTACTTC.

The rearrangement uses TRBV19 and TRBJ2-1, with TRBD2 matching over 9 bases. Per the germline V gene, CDR1 is LNHDA and CDR2 is SQIVND (reference sequence). The CDR3 is 16 residues long. V lost 6 bases to trimming and J lost 9 bases; unmatched junction nucleotides: 15. The CDR3 region has the DNA TGTGCCAGTAGGGCTTTTAGCGGGAGCTCCCAGGGTGAGCAGTTCTTC. It specifies CASRAFSGSSQGEQFF.

This sequence joins TRBV15 and TRBJ2-5, with 12 positions matching TRBD1. The CDR3 is made up of 16 amino acids. V gave up 5 bases and J gave up 5 bases; unmatched junction bases: 9. Germline-derived CDR1 and CDR2 are LNHNV and YYDKDF (reference sequence). The DNA of the CDR3 is TGTGCCACCAGCGACCCCGGGACAGGGGGCATGGAGACCCAGTACTTC. It yields the protein CATSDPGTGGMETQYF.

This sequence joins TRBV15 and TRBJ2-7; D gene uncertain. The germline CDR1 and CDR2 sequences are LNHNV and YYDKDF (reference sequence). Trimming pared 3 bases from V and 1 base from J, leaving 7 bases between. The CDR3 is made up of 13 amino acids. DNA of the CDR3: TGTGCCACCAGCAGCGCGGTTTCCTACGAGCAGTACTTC. It is translated as CATSSAVSYEQYF.

This clonotype turned up a few times. The rearrangement joins TRBV2 to TRBJ2-7; a possible D gene is TRBD2 (6 bases). Germline V gene sequence: CDR1 SNHLY, CDR2 FYNNEI. CDR3 length: 12 residues. Trimming took off 11 bases at V and 2 bases at J, with 13 bases between the two ends. DNA of the CDR3: TGTGCCGGCGGGACGAGCACCTACGAGCAGTACTTC. Residues: CAGGTSTYEQYF.

The rearrangement joins TRBV4-3 to TRBJ1-1; no clear D gene. V was shortened by 0 bases and J by 0 bases, with 8 bases between the two germline ends. Germline assignment: CDR1 LGHNA and CDR2 YSLEER. The CDR3 spans 15 residues. DNA for the CDR3: TGCGCCAGCAGCCAAGACGGGAGGATGAACACTGAAGCTTTCTTT. It yields the protein CASSQDGRMNTEAFF.

This clonotype was observed many times. The J gene is TRBJ2-5, the V gene TRBV27, with unresolved D. There are 12 residues in the CDR3. V gave up 3 bases and J gave up 5 bases, with 7 bases separating them. Germline loops: CDR1 MNHEY, CDR2 SMNVEV (reference sequence). The CDR3, as DNA: TGTGCCAGCAGTTTCATGGGGGAGACCCAGTACTTC. Translating it yields CASSFMGETQYF.

Concerning this clonotype: A junction boundary mismatches the germline segment, possibly from a read error. This sequence joins TRBV20-1 and TRBJ2-1; 8 bases match TRBD2. There are 15 residues in the CDR3. Germline lookup yields CDR1 DFQATT and CDR2 SNEGSKA (reference sequence). The CDR3 loop reads CSASLGLGVYNEQFF. Written as DNA, the CDR3 is TGCAGCGCTAGTCTGGGACTAGGGGTCTACAATGAGCAGTTCTTC.

In its sample, this clonotype was seen many times. V and J are TRBV24-1 and TRBJ2-1, with TRBD2 identical over 8 bases. The CDR3 is 18 amino acids. Germline loops: CDR1 KGHDR, CDR2 SFDVKD. After removal of 4 bases from V and 1 base from J, the junction contained 11 bases not matched to a gene. The CDR3 sequence: CATSEPSFAGGSYNEQFF. DNA for the CDR3: TGTGCCACCAGTGAACCCAGTTTTGCGGGGGGTTCCTACAATGAGCAGTTCTTC.

This clonotype was picked up a small number of times. This chain's CDR3 is CAIRGADGGQETQYF. CDR3 nucleotides: TGTGCCATCAGGGGGGCCGATGGAGGGCAAGAGACCCAGTACTTC. This chain joins TRBV10-3 and TRBJ2-5; D tentatively fits TRBD1 or TRBD2 (6 bases each). The germline V gene encodes CDR1 ENHRY and CDR2 SYGVKD. V lost 6 bases, J lost 2 bases, and 16 bases lay in between. This CDR3 has 15 amino acids.

The chain uses TRBV7-2 and TRBJ1-1, with D maybe TRBD1 (5 bases). CDR1 and CDR2 from the germline V gene are SGHTA and FQGNSA. The CDR3 runs to 15 residues. Trimming took off 5 bases at V and 4 bases at J, with 17 bases between the two ends. The CDR3 nucleotides read TGTGCCAGCAGCGCTACCGCCGGGGGGAGCACTGAAGCTTTCTTT. It encodes CASSATAGGSTEAFF.

This chain links TRBV5-5 with TRBJ2-1; D gene ambiguous. The germline gives CDR1 SGHKS, CDR2 YYEKEE (reference sequence). The CDR3 length is 14 residues. Trimming took off 4 bases at V and 7 bases at J, with 15 bases between the two ends. Here the CDR3 reads CASSRVWADNEQFF. The CDR3, as DNA: TGTGCCAGCAGCCGCGTGTGGGCGGATAATGAGCAGTTCTTC.

This clonotype came up many times. The V gene is TRBV7-2, the J gene TRBJ2-7, with 8 bases matching TRBD1. This CDR3 has 16 amino acids. Per germline, CDR1 SGHTA and CDR2 FQGNSA. V lost 5 bases, J lost 0 bases, and 9 bases stayed unmatched. The CDR3 DNA reads TGTGCCAGCAGCACGCTTGGGGACAGGAGCTCCTACGAGCAGTACTTC. It encodes CASSTLGDRSSYEQYF.

This clonotype was counted at least ten times. The chain uses TRBV12-3 or TRBV12-4 and TRBJ2-7; D ambiguous. V shed 5 bases and J shed 2 bases, with 1 base lying between them. The CDR3 consists of 10 residues. CDR3 coding DNA: TGTGCCAGCAGTCCCTACGAGCAGTACTTC. This codes for CASSPYEQYF.

This clonotype was found a few times. The chain recombines TRBV20-1 with TRBJ2-1, with 13 bases identical to TRBD2. This CDR3 comprises 15 residues. CDR1 is DFQATT, CDR2 SNEGSKA, per germline (reference sequence). V was clipped by 1 base and J by 7 bases; unmatched bases: 4. The CDR3 protein is CSARGTSGSINEQFF. DNA for the CDR3: TGCAGTGCTAGAGGGACTAGCGGGAGTATAAATGAGCAGTTCTTC.

The chain recombines TRBV7-8 with TRBJ2-2; D possibly corresponds to TRBD1 (6 bases). The CDR3 has 16 residues. Germline CDR1 is SGHVS and CDR2 is FQNEAQ. V lost 3 bases and J lost 4, with 15 bases in between. The CDR3 nucleotides are TGTGCCAGCAGCTTGTTGGGGACACCGGGCACCGGGGAGCTGTTTTTT. It translates to CASSLLGTPGTGELFF.

This clonotype has a count of ten or more. The J gene is TRBJ1-2, the V gene TRBV12-3 or TRBV12-4; D might be TRBD1 (5 bases). There are 15 residues in the CDR3. V was pared by 4 bases and J by 3 bases, with 15 bases between. This chain's CDR3 is CASSSEGSRYYGYTF. CDR3 DNA sequence: TGTGCCAGCAGTTCAGAGGGGAGTAGGTACTATGGCTACACCTTC.

CDR3 residues: CASRPPGGNTEAFF. DNA of the CDR3: TGTGCCAGCAGACCTCCCGGGGGCAACACTGAAGCTTTCTTT. The chain joins TRBV6-2 or TRBV6-3 to TRBJ1-1, with TRBD1 as a possible D gene (6 bases). The CDR3 runs 14 residues. Per germline, CDR1 MNHEY and CDR2 SVGEGT. Deletions cut 6 bases from V and 2 bases from J, with 13 bases between.

In this sample, this clonotype turned up a few times. The chain couples TRBV20-1 to TRBJ2-2; no firm D call. Germline V CDR1 and CDR2: DFQATT, SNEGSKA (reference sequence). The V and J ends lost 3 bases and 6 bases respectively, with 11 bases between them. The CDR3 has 13 amino acids. This CDR3 reads CSASYQEAGELFF. CDR3 bases: TGCAGTGCTAGCTACCAAGAGGCCGGGGAGCTGTTTTTT.

This clonotype appeared many times. The CDR3 reads CASSLADNEQFF. As DNA, the CDR3 is TGCGCCAGCAGCTTGGCAGACAATGAGCAGTTCTTC. The J gene is TRBJ2-1, the V gene TRBV5-1; D gene uncertain. V lost 0 bases to trimming and J lost 5 bases, with 3 bases between them. The CDR3 covers 12 residues. Germline V gives CDR1 SGHRS, CDR2 YFSETQ.

On this clonotype itself: This may be a read error, as it is one base from a much larger clone. The rearrangement joins TRBV5-1 to TRBJ2-5; no firm D call. In germline, CDR1 is SGHRS, CDR2 YFSETQ. This CDR3 is 12 amino acids long. The CDR3 protein is CPSSLIGETQYF. The CDR3, as DNA: TGCCCCAGCAGCTTGATTGGAGAGACCCAGTACTTC.

The V and J genes are TRBV29-1 and TRBJ2-7; D is ambiguous. V gave up 0 bases and J gave up 4 bases, with 10 bases separating them. This CDR3 has 13 amino acids. Germline V CDR1 and CDR2: SQVTM, ANQGSEA. CDR3 nucleotide sequence: TGCAGCGTTGAAGACTCAGCTCGATACGAGCAGTACTTC. Its protein is CSVEDSARYEQYF.

The sample holds a few counts of this clonotype. The rearrangement uses TRBV5-1 and TRBJ2-5; D ambiguous. The V gene's germline CDR1 is SGHRS and CDR2 YFSETQ. The CDR3 contains 16 residues. Deletions cut 4 bases from V and 2 bases from J, with 18 bases between. This CDR3 is CASSRPTANNQETQYF. CDR3 bases: TGCGCCAGCAGCCGCCCGACCGCTAACAATCAAGAGACCCAGTACTTC.

The table lists this clonotype with a few counts. The chain couples TRBV7-2 to TRBJ2-1; D call uncertain. The CDR3 loop spans 13 amino acids. The V and J ends lost 2 bases and 7 bases respectively, with 9 bases between them. Germline CDR1 reads SGHTA; CDR2 reads FQGNSA. The CDR3 spells CASSLFMGNEQFF. CDR3 nucleotides: TGTGCCAGCAGCTTATTTATGGGGAATGAGCAGTTCTTC.

A few counts support this clonotype. The chain employs TRBV16 and TRBJ1-1, with 7 bases matching TRBD1. J gave up 6 bases and V 4 bases, and 11 bases lay outside the gene matches. Germline values: CDR1 KGHSY, CDR2 FQNENV. The CDR3 loop spans 15 amino acids. CDR3: CASSRNPAGTAEAFF. CDR3 coding DNA: TGTGCCAGCAGCCGAAATCCTGCCGGGACAGCTGAAGCTTTCTTT.

V gene TRBV5-1 combines with J gene TRBJ2-5; either TRBD1 or TRBD2 may supply D (5 bases each). Germline lookup yields CDR1 SGHRS and CDR2 YFSETQ. The CDR3 covers 15 residues. Trimming pared 4 bases from V and 3 bases from J, leaving 16 bases between. In nucleotides, the CDR3 is TGCGCCAGCAGCACGGGGCAGCGGAGTGAAGAGACCCAGTACTTC. It translates to CASSTGQRSEETQYF.

This clonotype was counted a few times. This sequence joins TRBV5-4 and TRBJ2-5, with D unresolved. Trimming removed 5 bases from V and 5 bases from J, with 13 bases in between. This CDR3 comprises 13 residues. In germline, CDR1 is SGHNT, CDR2 YYREEE (reference sequence). DNA for the CDR3: TGTGCCAGCAGTTCCGACCTCGTGGAGACCCAGTACTTC. It codes for CASSSDLVETQYF.

This rearrangement joins TRBV20-1 to TRBJ1-1, with D unresolved. The CDR3 has 13 amino acids. Germline CDR1 reads DFQATT; CDR2 reads SNEGSKA (reference sequence). V was pared by 6 bases and J by 8 bases, with 19 bases between. The CDR3: CSAQRTDTREAFF. Written as DNA, the CDR3 is TGCAGTGCGCAACGGACGGATACGAGGGAAGCTTTCTTT.

This clonotype occurred a few times. This chain connects TRBV20-1 to TRBJ2-1, with D tentatively TRBD1 (6 bases). The germline V and J ends were trimmed by 3 bases and 5 bases, with 11 bases remaining between them. The CDR3 is 13 residues long. Germline-derived CDR1 and CDR2 are DFQATT and SNEGSKA (reference sequence). The CDR3 region is CSASRDNDNEQFF. CDR3 nucleotide sequence: TGCAGTGCTAGCCGGGACAACGACAATGAGCAGTTCTTC.

Ten or more counts support this clonotype. The chain joins TRBV5-1 to TRBJ2-7; 11 bases map to TRBD2. The CDR3 sequence is 17 residues long. Germline V gene data show CDR1 as SGHRS and CDR2 as YFSETQ. The V gene end was trimmed by 4 bases and the J gene end by 2 bases; junction bases not matched to a gene: 11. The DNA for the CDR3 is TGCGCCAGCAGCATAAATATGGGACTAGCGGCTACCTACGAGCAGTACTTC. Protein product: CASSINMGLAATYEQYF.

This clonotype appeared a few times. The rearrangement links TRBV6-6 to TRBJ1-2, with D possibly being TRBD1 (6 bases). V lost 7 bases and J 3 bases, leaving 9 bases between the germline ends. Germline CDR1 is MNHNY and CDR2 is SVGAGI (reference sequence). The CDR3 has 12 amino acids. In DNA form, the CDR3 reads TGTGCCAGCACCCGGACAGACTATGGCTACACCTTC. Encoded protein: CASTRTDYGYTF.